What follows are 15 T cell receptor beta chains derived from one specimen sequenced in a study of response to subunit inactivated influenza vaccine. Via MiXCR, TCRdb re-called the RT-PCR reads, giving one row per CDR3 protein. The data show 250,000 to 350,000 distinct CDR3 sequences, approximately 21% seen once. The sequencing used PBMCs from blood, collected about 19 months after vaccination. These receptors originate from a man between 50 and 75 years old who received an inactivated influenza vaccine.

A single count supports this clonotype. The chain uses TRBV6-5 and TRBJ2-1; unclear D gene. Germline V gene lookup returns CDR1 MNHEY and CDR2 SVGAGI. The CDR3 runs 15 residues. Trimming left V 0 bases short and J 0 bases short, with 6 bases between. CDR3 region: CASSYSVNSYNEQFF. DNA for the CDR3: TGTGCCAGCAGTTACTCGGTCAACTCCTACAATGAGCAGTTCTTC.

To note about this clonotype: A much bigger clone sits one base away, suggesting this may be a read error. The chain recombines TRBV18 with TRBJ1-1, with no clear D. CDR1 is KGHSH, CDR2 LQKENI, per germline. CDR3 length equals 13 residues. CDR3 DNA sequence: TGTGCCAGCTCACCACCAGCAAACACTGGAGCTTTCTTT. Protein sequence: CASSPPANTGAFF.

This chain connects TRBV6-5 to TRBJ2-7; the match to TRBD1 covers 10 bases. The CDR3 loop spans 14 amino acids. J was trimmed by 8 bases and V by 0 bases; bases with no gene match: 4. CDR1 and CDR2 from the germline V gene are MNHEY and SVGAGI. The CDR3 region has the DNA TGTGCCAGCAGTTACTCGGGACAGGGGAAGAAGCAGTACTTC. This codes for CASSYSGQGKKQYF.

This clonotype was counted a few times. The chain recombines TRBV25-1 with TRBJ2-5; D is unclear. The CDR3 runs to 17 residues. Trimming removed 0 bases at V and 1 base at J, with 15 bases between. CDR1 MGHDK and CDR2 SYGVNS come from the germline V gene. The CDR3 spells CASSEYRAVRGQETQYF. CDR3 coding DNA: TGTGCCAGCAGTGAATATAGGGCAGTCCGAGGCCAAGAGACCCAGTACTTC.

This chain connects TRBV5-1 to TRBJ1-1; 9 nucleotides match TRBD1. V lost 2 bases to trimming and J lost 3 bases; unmatched junction nucleotides: 2. Germline lookup yields CDR1 SGHRS and CDR2 YFSETQ. The CDR3 spans 14 residues. The CDR3 region has the DNA TGCGCCAGCAGCTTCTGGACAGGGGACACTGAAGCTTTCTTT. Translated: CASSFWTGDTEAFF.

In its sample, this clonotype was seen a few times. This chain uses TRBV7-9 with TRBJ2-7; 7 nucleotides line up with TRBD1. The CDR3 is made up of 16 amino acids. The V gene end was trimmed by 6 bases and the J gene end by 6 bases; junction bases not matched to a gene: 17. Germline CDR1 is SEHNR and CDR2 is FQNEAQ (reference sequence). The chain's CDR3 is CASSNKGVQGVREQYF. The CDR3 DNA reads as TGTGCCAGCAGTAATAAAGGTGTTCAGGGGGTTCGCGAGCAGTACTTC. The full variable domain, in which reference TRBV7-9 and TRBJ2-7 provide the parts outside the CDR3, is DTGVSQNPRHKITKRGQNVTFRCDPISEHNRLYWYRQTLGQGPEFLTYFQNEAQLEKSRLLSDRFSAERPKGSFSTLEIQRTEQGDSAMYLCASSNKGVQGVREQYFGPGTRLTVT.

The rearrangement uses TRBV9 and TRBJ2-7; TRBD2 matches 11 bases. This CDR3 comprises 16 residues. The V segment lost 4 bases and the J segment 3 bases; nucleotides outside the gene matches: 9. CDR1 is SGDLS and CDR2 is YYNGEE in the germline V gene. The CDR3 loop is CASSPSGTSGLYEQYF. Here the CDR3 DNA reads TGTGCCAGCAGCCCTAGCGGGACTAGCGGTCTCTACGAGCAGTACTTC.

This clonotype was seen a handful of times. The CDR3 DNA sequence: TGTGCCAGCATCGGACTAGCGGGAATCTCTTACGAGCAGTACTTC. Translated: CASIGLAGISYEQYF. V gene TRBV5-6 combines with J gene TRBJ2-7; TRBD2 matches at 12 bases. The junction had 8 bases not matched to a gene; V was cut back by 6 bases and J by 4 bases. The V gene's germline CDR1 is SGHDT and CDR2 YYEEEE. The CDR3 is 15 amino acids.

This clonotype was detected a few times. The chain carries TRBV20-1 and TRBJ1-1; weak D call: TRBD1 (5 bases). This CDR3 contains 12 residues. Looked up from germline, CDR1 is DFQATT and CDR2 is SNEGSKA (reference sequence). V lost 3 bases, J lost 3 bases, and 8 bases lay in between. The CDR3 loop reads CSASWGYTEAFF. The CDR3 DNA follows: TGCAGTGCTAGTTGGGGGTACACTGAAGCTTTCTTT.

This clonotype was recorded a few times. This chain's CDR3 is CSASGGRGYGYTF. In nucleotides, the CDR3 is TGCAGTGCTAGTGGCGGAAGGGGTTATGGCTACACCTTC. The gene calls are TRBV20-1 and TRBJ1-2, with D perhaps TRBD1 (5 bases). Trimming cost V 3 bases and J 5 bases, with 13 bases left between them. Germline V lookup: CDR1 DFQATT, CDR2 SNEGSKA (reference sequence). This CDR3 contains 13 residues.

A single count supports this clonotype. The chain has TRBV12-3 or TRBV12-4 and TRBJ2-5; 7 bases are shared with TRBD2. The CDR3 length is 14 residues. J gave up 5 bases and V 8 bases, and 11 bases lay outside the gene matches. The CDR3, as DNA: TGTGCCAGCTCACCCGGGGGGTTTCAGGAGACCCAGTACTTC. Translation gives CASSPGGFQETQYF.

This rearrangement joins TRBV5-1 to TRBJ2-5; unclear D gene. V lost 0 bases and J 4 bases, leaving 4 bases between the germline ends. Germline CDR1 is SGHRS and CDR2 is YFSETQ. This CDR3 comprises 12 residues. The CDR3 protein is CASSLEVETQYF. Here the CDR3 DNA reads TGCGCCAGCAGCTTGGAGGTAGAGACCCAGTACTTC.

This clonotype was seen a few times. This chain connects TRBV5-1 to TRBJ2-5, with 8 positions matching TRBD2. CDR1 and CDR2 from the germline V gene are SGHRS and YFSETQ. The trim removed 4 bases at V and 1 base at J, leaving 3 bases unmatched. CDR3 size: 14 residues. The CDR3 here is CASSKSGGQETQYF. For the CDR3, the DNA is TGCGCCAGCAGCAAAAGCGGGGGCCAAGAGACCCAGTACTTC.

In this sample, this clonotype turned up many times. The chain couples TRBV3-1 to TRBJ1-1; D uncertain. CDR3 length equals 16 residues. V was cut by 0 bases and J by 6 bases, with 17 bases left in between. Germline V gives CDR1 LGHDT, CDR2 YNNKEL (reference sequence). For the CDR3, the DNA is TGTGCCAGCAGCCAAGAGAGGTTATCAGTCACTGCTGAAGCTTTCTTT. Its protein product is CASSQERLSVTAEAFF.

In its sample, this clonotype was seen a few times. The CDR3 here is CSAFWPSPPEKLFF. The DNA of the CDR3 is TGCAGTGCTTTCTGGCCGTCCCCGCCAGAAAAACTGTTTTTT. J is TRBJ1-4 and V is TRBV20-1; D is unresolved. The CDR3 extends over 14 amino acids. The germline V gene has CDR1 DFQATT and CDR2 SNEGSKA (reference sequence). V lost 5 bases and J lost 8, with 18 bases in between.